A selection of T cell receptor beta chains follows, all from one sample in a study of T cell changes during pregnancy in multiple sclerosis. Libraries were prepared by immunoSEQ multiplex PCR; TCRdb keeps only in-frame clonotypes and omits some of them. The sample gives 90,000 or so clones, more than 90% of which show up once; 1.5% to 1.9% is in the top ten. The sequenced sample was peripheral blood, obtained in the first trimester of pregnancy. The receptors here all came from a female donor with multiple sclerosis, enrolled in a pregnancy study. The CDR3 runs from the conserved cysteine through the conserved F or W. Fields, in order: clone size, V gene, J gene, D gene, CDR3 DNA, CDR3 protein. The D gene is left open where the match is weak. The size entry is marked missing in some rows and otherwise reads once, few, many or a size class.

size: .
V: TRBV6-1
J: TRBJ2-2
D: TRBD2
DNA: TGTGCCAGCAGGGCAGCGGGAACCGGCACCGGGGAGCTGTTTTTT
CDR3: CASRAAGTGTGELFF

size: .
V: TRBV29-1
J: TRBJ2-7
D: .
DNA: TGCACGCGATCCAAACCGGGACACCCCAAGTACGAGCAGTACTTC
CDR3: CTRSKPGHPKYEQYF

size: once
V: TRBV6-4
J: TRBJ2-5
D: TRBD1
DNA: TGTGCCAGCAGTGACTCGGGGACAGGGATAGAGACCCAGTACTTC
CDR3: CASSDSGTGIETQYF

size: .
V: TRBV13
J: TRBJ2-1
D: TRBD2
DNA: TGTGCCAGCAGACGGGCGGGAGGGGGATATGAGCAGTTCTTC
CDR3: CASRRAGGGYEQFF

size: .
V: TRBV5-4
J: TRBJ2-2
D: .
DNA: TGTGCCAGCAGCCCCTGGCGAGGTGGGAACACCGGGGAGCTGTTTTTT
CDR3: CASSPWRGGNTGELFF

size: once
V: TRBV10-1
J: TRBJ2-1
D: .
DNA: TGCGCCAGCAGCCCCCGAGCGGGCCTTTACAATGAGCAGTTCTTC
CDR3: CASSPRAGLYNEQFF

size: .
V: TRBV5-1
J: TRBJ2-3
D: .
DNA: TGCGCCAGCAGCTTGTATTCGGGAGCGATCACAGATACGCAGTATTTT
CDR3: CASSLYSGAITDTQYF

size: .
V: TRBV30
J: TRBJ1-3
D: .
DNA: TGTGCCTGGAGTGGAGGGTCGAGCTCTGGAAACACCATATATTTT
CDR3: CAWSGGSSSGNTIYF

size: once
V: TRBV25-1
J: TRBJ2-7
D: TRBD2
DNA: TGTGCCAGCGATACCGGCGGGGGGTCCGAGCAGTACTTC
CDR3: CASDTGGGSEQYF

size: .
V: TRBV27
J: TRBJ2-7
D: TRBD2
DNA: TGTGCCAGCAGTCCCCACCTGGGACTAGCGGGTTACGAGCAGTACTTC
CDR3: CASSPHLGLAGYEQYF

size: .
V: TRBV7-9
J: TRBJ2-7
D: TRBD1
DNA: TGTGCCAGCAGCTCTACTGACAGGGGGCAGGTCTACGAGCAGTACTTC
CDR3: CASSSTDRGQVYEQYF

size: .
V: TRBV20-1
J: TRBJ1-1
D: .
DNA: TGCAGTGCGTCGGACAGCTTGGCGACTTTT
CDR3: CSASDSLATF

size: .
V: TRBV6-5
J: TRBJ1-1
D: .
DNA: TGTGCCAGCAGTTACTCGACCGGCAGGGAAACTTTCTTT
CDR3: CASSYSTGRETFF